A single sample is the source of the 10 T cell receptor beta chains below, sequenced in a study of blood T cell repertoires in COVID-19. Data came from immunoSEQ multiplex PCR; TCRdb stores just in-frame clones and leaves some out. The sample lists a few hundred thousand clones; around nine tenths were seen once. What was sequenced was PBMCs or T cells enriched from blood (not recorded which). Receptors originate from a woman under 30 who had recovered from COVID-19.

The chain is built from TRBV19 and TRBJ2-5, with TRBD2 matching over 8 bases. CDR3 length: 13 amino acids. The germline gives CDR1 LNHDA, CDR2 SQIVND (reference sequence). Trimming cost V 1 base and J 5 bases; bases outside gene matches: 0. CDR3 sequence reads: CASSIGLAETQYF. The CDR3 DNA follows: TGTGCCAGTAGTATAGGACTAGCGGAGACCCAGTACTTC.

The chain employs TRBV7-2 and TRBJ1-2; 8 bases line up with TRBD1. V gave up 4 bases and J gave up 5 bases; unmatched junction bases: 6. Germline V gene lookup returns CDR1 SGHTA and CDR2 FQGNSA. This CDR3 comprises 14 residues. The CDR3 DNA reads TGTGCCAGCAGCTCCCTCCGGACAGGGTATGGCTACACCTTC. This gives the protein CASSSLRTGYGYTF.

V gene TRBV28 combines with J gene TRBJ1-4; the match to TRBD1 covers 9 bases. This CDR3 is built from 15 residues. Germline V lookup: CDR1 MDHEN, CDR2 SYDVKM. V shed 4 bases, J shed 7 bases, and the junction held 7 bases outside the gene matches. CDR3 region: CASSSDRGGSEKLFF. Written as DNA, the CDR3 is TGTGCCAGCAGTTCTGACAGGGGGGGAAGTGAAAAACTGTTTTTT.

The chain uses TRBV5-1 and TRBJ2-3; perhaps TRBD2 as D (5 bases). The CDR3 sequence is 15 residues long. V dropped 0 bases and J dropped 6 bases, with 14 bases sitting between them. Germline V gene sequence: CDR1 SGHRS, CDR2 YFSETQ. The CDR3 DNA follows: TGCGCCAGCAGCTTGGCCGCGGGTTGGGTGGATACGCAGTATTTT. The encoded protein is CASSLAAGWVDTQYF. The variable domain in full, with the rest retrieved from reference TRBV5-1 and TRBJ2-3, is KAGVTQTPRYLIKTRGQQVTLSCSPISGHRSVSWYQQTPGQGLQFLFEYFSETQRNKGNFPGRFSGRQFSNSRSEMNVSTLELGDSALYLCASSLAAGWVDTQYFGPGTRLTVL.

The chain links TRBV27 to TRBJ2-7; 8 nucleotides align to TRBD1. The CDR3 consists of 15 residues. Germline CDR1 and CDR2: MNHEY and SMNVEV (reference sequence). With 5 bases clipped from V and 3 bases from J, the junction kept 9 bases outside the gene matches. The CDR3 sequence is CASSLATGEYYEQYF. CDR3 in DNA: TGTGCCAGCAGTCTAGCGACAGGGGAGTACTACGAGCAGTACTTC.

The V gene is TRBV30, the J gene TRBJ1-3, with 8 bases that match TRBD1. The germline CDR1 and CDR2 sequences are GTSNPN and SVGIG (reference sequence). Trimming removed 1 base from V and 4 bases from J; junction bases left unmatched: 3. The CDR3 covers 14 residues. CDR3 nucleotide sequence: TGTGCCTGGAGTGGAGGACAGGGAGGAAACACCATATATTTT. Protein sequence: CAWSGGQGGNTIYF.

The chain joins TRBV5-4 to TRBJ1-4; D possibly corresponds to TRBD1 (6 bases). The CDR3 is 14 residues long. Germline assignment: CDR1 SGHNT and CDR2 YYREEE (reference sequence). Trimming took 3 bases from V and 7 from J, leaving 13 bases between them. DNA for the CDR3: TGTGCCAGCAGCTCACAGGGATCAGGTGAAAAACTGTTTTTT. Translation gives CASSSQGSGEKLFF. The variable domain in full, with the rest retrieved from reference TRBV5-4 and TRBJ1-4, is ETGVTQSPTHLIKTRGQQVTLRCSSQSGHNTVSWYQQALGQGPQFIFQYYREEENGRGNFPPRFSGLQFPNYSSELNVNALELDDSALYLCASSSQGSGEKLFFGSGTQLSVL.

This clone was counted only a few times. This chain joins TRBV5-8 and TRBJ1-5, with no clear D. Per the germline V gene, CDR1 is SGHTS and CDR2 is YDEGEE. The CDR3 contains 14 residues. Trimming removed 6 bases from V and 4 bases from J, with 14 bases in between. The CDR3 protein is CASTAGGINQPQHF. The CDR3 region has the DNA TGTGCCAGCACCGCGGGAGGGATTAATCAGCCCCAGCATTTT.

In nucleotides, the CDR3 is TGTGCCAGCAGGATGGCTAGCGGGCAAGAGACCCAGTACTTC. Its protein is CASRMASGQETQYF. V is TRBV2 and J is TRBJ2-5, with 8 nucleotides matching TRBD2. The CDR3 sequence is 14 residues long. Germline trimming cut 6 bases from V and 2 bases from J; bases unmatched to any gene: 5. The germline CDR1 and CDR2 sequences are SNHLY and FYNNEI.

The chain recombines TRBV19 with TRBJ1-2, with no clear D. Per germline, CDR1 LNHDA and CDR2 SQIVND (reference sequence). The ends were cut back, 4 bases at V and 2 bases at J, with 5 bases in the middle. This CDR3 is built from 12 residues. Written as DNA, the CDR3 is TGTGCCAGTAGTACGGTCAACTATGGCTACACCTTC. Protein product: CASSTVNYGYTF.